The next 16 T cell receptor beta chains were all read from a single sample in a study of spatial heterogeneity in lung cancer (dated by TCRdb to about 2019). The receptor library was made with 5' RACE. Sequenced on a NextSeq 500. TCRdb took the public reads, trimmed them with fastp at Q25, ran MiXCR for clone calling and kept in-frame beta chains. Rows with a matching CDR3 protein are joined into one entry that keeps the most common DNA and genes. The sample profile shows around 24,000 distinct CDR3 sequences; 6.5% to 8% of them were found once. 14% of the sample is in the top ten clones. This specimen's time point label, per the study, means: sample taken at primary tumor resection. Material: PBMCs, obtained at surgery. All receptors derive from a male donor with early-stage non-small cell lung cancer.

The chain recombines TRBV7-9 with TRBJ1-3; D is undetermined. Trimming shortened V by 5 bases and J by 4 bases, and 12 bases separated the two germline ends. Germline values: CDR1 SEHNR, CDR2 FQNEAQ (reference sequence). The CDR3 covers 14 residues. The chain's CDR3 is CASSERTFGNTIYF. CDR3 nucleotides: TGTGCCAGCAGCGAACGGACGTTCGGAAACACCATATATTTT. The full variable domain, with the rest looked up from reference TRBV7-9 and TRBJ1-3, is DTGVSQNPRHKITKRGQNVTFRCDPISEHNRLYWYRQTLGQGPEFLTYFQNEAQLEKSRLLSDRFSAERPKGSFSTLEIQRTEQGDSAMYLCASSERTFGNTIYFGEGSWLTVV.

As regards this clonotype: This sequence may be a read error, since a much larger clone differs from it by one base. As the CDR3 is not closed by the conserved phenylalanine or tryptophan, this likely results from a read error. This CDR3 reads CASRGRDSQAFS. As DNA, the CDR3 is TGCGCCAGCAGGGGTCGGGACAGCCAAGCTTTCTCT. The rearrangement joins TRBV5-1 to TRBJ1-1, with 7 bases aligning to TRBD1. The V and J ends lost 5 bases and 9 bases, in that order; junction bases with no gene match: 7. Germline-derived CDR1 and CDR2 are SGHRS and YFSETQ. The CDR3 is 12 amino acids.

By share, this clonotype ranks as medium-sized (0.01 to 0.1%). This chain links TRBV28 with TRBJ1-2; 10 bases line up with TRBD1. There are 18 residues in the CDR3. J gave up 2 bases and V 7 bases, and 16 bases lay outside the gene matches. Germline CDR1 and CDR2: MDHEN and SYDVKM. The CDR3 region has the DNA TGTGCCAGCATCATGGCCGGGACAGGGGCTGCGTGGAACTATGGCTACACCTTC. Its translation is CASIMAGTGAAWNYGYTF.

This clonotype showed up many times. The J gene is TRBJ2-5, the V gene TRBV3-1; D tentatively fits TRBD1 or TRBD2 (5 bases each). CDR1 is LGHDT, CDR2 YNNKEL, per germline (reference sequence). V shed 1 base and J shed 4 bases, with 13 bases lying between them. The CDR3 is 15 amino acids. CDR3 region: CASSQVGAGLETQYF. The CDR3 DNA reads TGTGCCAGCAGCCAAGTCGGGGCCGGACTAGAGACCCAGTACTTC.

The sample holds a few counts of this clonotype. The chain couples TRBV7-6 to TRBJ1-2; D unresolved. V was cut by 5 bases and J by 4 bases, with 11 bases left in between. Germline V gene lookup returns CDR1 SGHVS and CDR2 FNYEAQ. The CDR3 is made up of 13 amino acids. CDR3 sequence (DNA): TGTGCCAGCAGCCCCGACGGCTTCTATGGCTACACCTTC. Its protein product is CASSPDGFYGYTF. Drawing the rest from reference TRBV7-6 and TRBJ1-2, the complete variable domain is GAGVSQSPRYKVTKRGQDVALRCDPISGHVSLYWYRQALGQGPEFLTYFNYEAQQDKSGLPNDRFSAERPEGSISTLTIQRTEQRDSAMYRCASSPDGFYGYTFGSGTRLTVV.

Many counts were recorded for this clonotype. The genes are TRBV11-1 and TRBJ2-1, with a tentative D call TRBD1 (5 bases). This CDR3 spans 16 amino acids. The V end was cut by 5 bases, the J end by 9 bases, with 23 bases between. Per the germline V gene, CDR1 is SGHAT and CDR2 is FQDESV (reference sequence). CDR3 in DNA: TGTGCCAGCAGCGCTCTTCCAGGGAACTCCTTGGGTGAGCAGTTCTTC. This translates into CASSALPGNSLGEQFF. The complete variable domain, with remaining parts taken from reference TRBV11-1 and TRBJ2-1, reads EAEVAQSPRYKITEKSQAVAFWCDPISGHATLYWYRQILGQGPELLVQFQDESVVDDSQLPKDRFSAERLKGVDSTLKIQPAELGDSAMYLCASSALPGNSLGEQFFGPGTRLTVL.

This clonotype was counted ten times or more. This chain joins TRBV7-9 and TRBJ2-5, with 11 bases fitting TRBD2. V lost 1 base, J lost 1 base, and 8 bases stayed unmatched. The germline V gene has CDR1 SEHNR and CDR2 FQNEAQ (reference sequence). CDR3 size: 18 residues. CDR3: CASSLEFGTSGSQETQYF. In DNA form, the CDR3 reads TGTGCCAGCAGCTTAGAGTTCGGGACTAGCGGTTCCCAAGAGACCCAGTACTTC.

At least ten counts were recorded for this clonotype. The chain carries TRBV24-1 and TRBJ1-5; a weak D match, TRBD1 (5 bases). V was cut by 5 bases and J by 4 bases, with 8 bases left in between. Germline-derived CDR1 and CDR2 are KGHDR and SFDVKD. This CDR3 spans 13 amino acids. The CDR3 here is CATSAGGNQPQHF. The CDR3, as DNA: TGTGCCACCAGTGCGGGGGGAAATCAGCCCCAGCATTTT.

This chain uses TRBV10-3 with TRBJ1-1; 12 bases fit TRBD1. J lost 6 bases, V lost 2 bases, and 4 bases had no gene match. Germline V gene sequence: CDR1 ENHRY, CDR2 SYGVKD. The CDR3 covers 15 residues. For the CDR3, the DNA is TGTGCCATCAGTGAGGGGGACAGGGGGCGTCCTGAAGCTTTCTTT. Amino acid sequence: CAISEGDRGRPEAFF.

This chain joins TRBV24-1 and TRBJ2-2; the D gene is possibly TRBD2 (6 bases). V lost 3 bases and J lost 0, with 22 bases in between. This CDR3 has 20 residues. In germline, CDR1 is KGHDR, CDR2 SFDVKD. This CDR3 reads CATSDRRVTPTNPNTGELFF. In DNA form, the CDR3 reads TGTGCCACCAGTGATCGGAGGGTAACCCCGACCAACCCGAACACCGGGGAGCTGTTTTTT.

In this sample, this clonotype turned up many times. CDR3 bases: TGTGCCAGCAGTTTTCTCGAAGCCGGGACTGATGAAAAACTGTTTTTT. Translating gives CASSFLEAGTDEKLFF. V usage is TRBV28 and J usage is TRBJ1-4; possible D gene TRBD1, 5 bases. The CDR3 consists of 16 residues. Trimming removed 3 bases from V and 6 bases from J, with 17 bases in between. The germline gives CDR1 MDHEN, CDR2 SYDVKM.

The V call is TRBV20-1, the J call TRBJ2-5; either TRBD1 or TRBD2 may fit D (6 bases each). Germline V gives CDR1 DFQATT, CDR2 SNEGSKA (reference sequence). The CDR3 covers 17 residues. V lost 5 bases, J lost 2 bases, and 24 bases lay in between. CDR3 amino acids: CSAPRGFGGRGQETQYF. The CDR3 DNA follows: TGCAGTGCTCCCCGTGGGTTTGGGGGGCGAGGGCAAGAGACCCAGTACTTC.

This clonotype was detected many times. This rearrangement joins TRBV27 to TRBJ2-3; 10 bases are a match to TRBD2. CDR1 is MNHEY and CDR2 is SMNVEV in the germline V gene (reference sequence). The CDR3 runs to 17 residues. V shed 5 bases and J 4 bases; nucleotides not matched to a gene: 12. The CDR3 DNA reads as TGTGCCAGCAGTACGCCATACGGACTAGCGGACTCAGATACGCAGTATTTT. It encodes CASSTPYGLADSDTQYF.

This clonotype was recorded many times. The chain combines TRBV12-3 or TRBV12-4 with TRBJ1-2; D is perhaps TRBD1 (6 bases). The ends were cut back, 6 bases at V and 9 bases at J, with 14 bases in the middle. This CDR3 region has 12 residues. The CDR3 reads CASRPTGTRYTF. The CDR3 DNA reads TGTGCCAGCAGGCCGACAGGTACGCGCTACACCTTC.

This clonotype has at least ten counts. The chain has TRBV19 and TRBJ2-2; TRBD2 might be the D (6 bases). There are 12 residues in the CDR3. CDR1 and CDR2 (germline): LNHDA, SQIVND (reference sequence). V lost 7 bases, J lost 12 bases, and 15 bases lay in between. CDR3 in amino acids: CASNVQAGKLFF. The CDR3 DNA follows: TGTGCCAGTAATGTTCAGGCGGGAAAGCTGTTTTTT.

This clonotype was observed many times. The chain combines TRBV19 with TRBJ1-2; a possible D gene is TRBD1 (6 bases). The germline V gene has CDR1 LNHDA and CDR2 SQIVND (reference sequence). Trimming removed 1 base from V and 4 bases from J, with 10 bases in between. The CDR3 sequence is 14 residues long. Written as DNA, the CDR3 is TGTGCCAGTAGTATAGTGGACAGCTCCTATGGCTACACCTTC. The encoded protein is CASSIVDSSYGYTF. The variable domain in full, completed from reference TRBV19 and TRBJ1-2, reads DGGITQSPKYLFRKEGQNVTLSCEQNLNHDAMYWYRQDPGQGLRLIYYSQIVNDFQKGDIAEGYSVSREKKESFPLTVTSAQKNPTAFYLCASSIVDSSYGYTFGSGTRLTVV.